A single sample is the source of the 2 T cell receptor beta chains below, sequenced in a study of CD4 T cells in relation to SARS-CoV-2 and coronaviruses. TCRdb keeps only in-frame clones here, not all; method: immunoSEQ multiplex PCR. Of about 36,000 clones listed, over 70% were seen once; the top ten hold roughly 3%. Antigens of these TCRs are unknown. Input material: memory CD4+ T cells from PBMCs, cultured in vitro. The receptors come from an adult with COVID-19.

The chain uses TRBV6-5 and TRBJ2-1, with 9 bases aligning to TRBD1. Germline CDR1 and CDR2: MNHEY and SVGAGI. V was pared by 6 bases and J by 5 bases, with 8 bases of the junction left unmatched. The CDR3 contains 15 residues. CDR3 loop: CASRGWGTGHNEQFF. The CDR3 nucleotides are TGTGCCAGCAGGGGGTGGGGGACAGGGCACAATGAGCAGTTCTTC.

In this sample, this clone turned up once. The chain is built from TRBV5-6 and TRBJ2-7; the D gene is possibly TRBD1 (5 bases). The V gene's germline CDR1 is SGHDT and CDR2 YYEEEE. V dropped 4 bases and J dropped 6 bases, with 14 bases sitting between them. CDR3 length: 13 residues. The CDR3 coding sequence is TGTGCCAGCAGCCGGCAGGGTAGGTCCGAGCAGTACTTC. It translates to CASSRQGRSEQYF. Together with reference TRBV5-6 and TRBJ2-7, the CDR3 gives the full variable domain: DAGVTQSPTHLIKTRGQQVTLRCSPKSGHDTVSWYQQALGQGPQFIFQYYEEEERQRGNFPDRFSGHQFPNYSSELNVNALLLGDSALYLCASSRQGRSEQYFGPGTRLTVT.